These T cell receptor beta chains were read from a single sample in a study of early T cells in non-severe SARS-CoV-2 infection. One entry per CDR3 protein results from TCRdb running MiXCR on the 5' RACE reads. The sample has over 55,000 distinct CDR3 sequences; 7.5% to 10% are singletons. Material: whole blood. All receptors come from an adult who was a healthcare worker with PCR-confirmed SARS-CoV-2 infection or an uninfected control (not recorded which). Each CDR3 is given with its conserved first and last residue. A D gene is named only where the DNA matches it firmly. Clone sizes are given selectively: once, few, many, or a class where the clone is expanded.

clone_size	v_call	d_call	j_call	cdr3_nt	cdr3_aa
many	TRBV14	.	TRBJ2-5	TGTGCCAGCAGCCAGAGGCTTTATGGCCTGATCCAAGAGACCCAGTACTTC	CASSQRLYGLIQETQYF
few	TRBV15	.	TRBJ2-3	TGTGCCACCAGCAGAGAGGAGAAAGATACGCAGTATTTT	CATSREEKDTQYF
medium-sized	TRBV24-1	TRBD1	TRBJ2-3	TGTGCCACCGGACAGGGTCCTTCTAGCACAGATACGCAGTATTTT	CATGQGPSSTDTQYF
many	TRBV11-2	.	TRBJ2-3	TGTGCCAGCAGCTCGGGGGTGGTAGATACGCAGTATTTT	CASSSGVVDTQYF
few	TRBV5-5	TRBD1	TRBJ2-5	TGTGCCAGCAGCTTGGAAGGCTTTCGGACAGGGCCCCAAGAGACCCAGTACTTC	CASSLEGFRTGPQETQYF
few	TRBV7-2	.	TRBJ2-1	TGTGCCAGCAGCCCCCGTGGGGGTAGATCGAGAGTCGAGCAATTCTTC	CASSPRGGRSRVEQFF
once	TRBV12-3/TRBV12-4	.	TRBJ1-2	TGTGCCAGCAGTTTAACCCGCCTGGCAGTCTATGGCTACACCTTC	CASSLTRLAVYGYTF
.	TRBV11-2	TRBD1	TRBJ2-5	TGTGCCAGCAGCTCAGCCGGGACAGACCAAGAGACCCAGTACTTC	CASSSAGTDQETQYF
many	TRBV20-1	.	TRBJ1-2	TGCAGTGCTCAAGAATCGGAGGGCAACTATGGCTACACCTTC	CSAQESEGNYGYTF
.	TRBV12-5	.	TRBJ2-2	TGTGCTAGTGGTTTGCACATAACGAACACCGGGGAGCTGTTTTTT	CASGLHITNTGELFF
few	TRBV2	.	TRBJ2-5	TGTGCCAGCAGTGAAGCGCTTGGGTCCCAAGAGACCCAGTACTTC	CASSEALGSQETQYF
many	TRBV27	.	TRBJ2-3	TGTGCCAGCAGTTTAAGATCCGGGTCAGATACGCAGTATTTT	CASSLRSGSDTQYF
.	TRBV5-4	TRBD2	TRBJ2-3	TGTGCCAGCAGCTTCTCTAGCGGACCCACAGATACGCAGTATTTT	CASSFSSGPTDTQYF
.	TRBV11-2	.	TRBJ2-5	TGTGCCAGCAGCTTAGCCGAACTGGGCCCCGGGTACTTC	CASSLAELGPGYF
few	TRBV6-5	.	TRBJ1-5	TGTGCCAGCAGTTGGTCAGGGAACCAGCCCCAGCATTTT	CASSWSGNQPQHF
.	TRBV29-1	TRBD2	TRBJ2-1	TGCAGCGTTGAAGACTGGACTAGTCTTATAAATGAGCAGTTCTTC	CSVEDWTSLINEQFF
few	TRBV12-3/TRBV12-4	TRBD2	TRBJ2-1	TGTGCCAGCAGCCGGACTAGCGGGGGACACAATGAGCAGTTCTTC	CASSRTSGGHNEQFF
few	TRBV6-4	TRBD1	TRBJ2-2	TGTGCCAGCAGTGCCCGAGGGGGCCACTTATTCACCGGGGAGCTGTTTTTT	CASSARGGHLFTGELFF
few	TRBV9	TRBD1	TRBJ1-2	TGTGCCAGCAGCGTAGCACTGACAGGGAGCTATGGCTACACCTTC	CASSVALTGSYGYTF
.	TRBV3-1	.	TRBJ2-1	TGTGCCAGCAGCCTTACTAGTCGGAAGTTCTTC	CASSLTSRKFF
few	TRBV3-1	TRBD2	TRBJ2-1	TGTGCCAGCAGCCAAGAGCGGGGGTTATCCTACAATGAGCAGTTCTTC	CASSQERGLSYNEQFF
.	TRBV28	.	TRBJ1-1	TGTGCCAGCAGTTCCTCAGGGGTTAGCTACACTGAAGCTTTCTTT	CASSSSGVSYTEAFF
.	TRBV30	.	TRBJ2-3	TGTGCCTGGAGTTTGTGGGACGGGCATACGCAGTATTTT	CAWSLWDGHTQYF
.	TRBV12-3/TRBV12-4	.	TRBJ1-2	TGTGCCAGCAGTGAGTCGTCTTCCTATGGCTACACCTTC	CASSESSSYGYTF
many	TRBV5-4	TRBD1	TRBJ1-2	TGTGCCAGCAGCTTGCCCCAGGGGGCCGGTGGCTACACCTTC	CASSLPQGAGGYTF
few	TRBV6-1	TRBD1	TRBJ2-5	TGTGCCAGCAGTGAAGCGCCTACAGGGGAAGAGACCCAGTACTTC	CASSEAPTGEETQYF
.	TRBV6-1	.	TRBJ2-2	TGTGCCAGCAGTGAAGGCCAGTACACCGGGGAGCTGTTTTTT	CASSEGQYTGELFF
.	TRBV2	.	TRBJ2-4	TGTGCCAGCAGTGACCCTCTAGGGGCCTCCAAAAACATTCAGTACTTC	CASSDPLGASKNIQYF
many	TRBV20-1	TRBD1	TRBJ1-1	TGCAGTGCTAGACAACCGGGACAGGGGGTCGCTTTCTTT	CSARQPGQGVAFF
.	TRBV6-1	TRBD2	TRBJ2-3	TGTGCCAGCAGTGTCCTAGCGGGGGGGACGGGCGTCGGAGATACGCAGTATTTT	CASSVLAGGTGVGDTQYF
many	TRBV6-6	.	TRBJ2-2	TGTGCCAGCAGTACCCATTACAGGGAAACTGGGGAGCTGTTTTTT	CASSTHYRETGELFF
few	TRBV7-9	TRBD1	TRBJ1-1	TGTGCCAGCAGCCCACCCAGGGGGGCGTACGCTGAAGCTTTCTTT	CASSPPRGAYAEAFF
many	TRBV29-1	TRBD2	TRBJ2-3	TGCAGCGCCAGACCAGAGGCGGGGGGGCTGGATACGCAGTATTTT	CSARPEAGGLDTQYF
.	TRBV2	.	TRBJ2-6	TGTGCCACGACGCCTGGGGCCAACGTCCTGACTTTC	CATTPGANVLTF
.	TRBV15	.	TRBJ1-1	TGTGCCACCAGCAGAGCTAGGACTGAAGCTTTCTTT	CATSRARTEAFF
.	TRBV27	TRBD1	TRBJ1-6	TGTGCCAGCAGTCCGACAGGGGGCGCGTTCAATTCACCCCTCCACTTT	CASSPTGGAFNSPLHF
.	TRBV29-1	TRBD2	TRBJ2-1	TGCAGCGTTGACCGGGGGGGTTACAATGAGCAGTTCTTC	CSVDRGGYNEQFF
few	TRBV12-3/TRBV12-4	.	TRBJ2-6	TGTGCCAGCAGTGTTCACGGGCCCGGGGCCAACGTCCTGACTTTC	CASSVHGPGANVLTF
many	TRBV11-2	.	TRBJ1-6	TGTGCCAGCAGCACAGCCTTCGGGACCGGTCCATATAATTCACCCCTCCACTTT	CASSTAFGTGPYNSPLHF
few	TRBV6-5	.	TRBJ1-6	TGTGCCAGCAGTTACTCGAGCGGTGGCTCCTATAATTCACCCCTCCACTTT	CASSYSSGGSYNSPLHF
few	TRBV19	TRBD2	TRBJ2-5	TGTGCCAGTAGTATTCGACTAGCGGGGGGCCAGGGAGAGACCCAGTACTTC	CASSIRLAGGQGETQYF